The 17 T cell receptor beta chains listed next were all sequenced from one sample in a study of blood T cell repertoires in COVID-19. The method was immunoSEQ multiplex PCR; TCRdb's version includes in-frame clones alone and lacks a portion of them. The sample records some 260,000 clones, approximately 79% being singletons. Material: PBMCs or T cells enriched from blood (not recorded which). The receptors originated from a young man with acute COVID-19.

The V and J genes are TRBV28 and TRBJ1-1; 7 bases are a match to TRBD1. V lost 5 bases to trimming and J lost 7 bases; unmatched junction nucleotides: 10. The CDR3 sequence is 14 residues long. CDR1 and CDR2 from the germline V gene are MDHEN and SYDVKM. CDR3 DNA sequence: TGTGCCAGCAGTCCTTCTGGGACAGCACTTGAAGCTTTCTTT. It translates to CASSPSGTALEAFF.

J is TRBJ2-7 and V is TRBV10-3; D unclear. Germline V gives CDR1 ENHRY, CDR2 SYGVKD. This CDR3 has 13 amino acids. Trimming left V 0 bases short and J 5 bases short, with 8 bases between. The CDR3 nucleotides are TGTGCCATCAGTGAGTCAACAGCACACGAGCAGTACGTC. Translation: CAISESTAHEQYV.

The V call is TRBV4-1, the J call TRBJ1-1; D remains unclear. The CDR3 contains 14 residues. CDR1 is MGHRA, CDR2 YSYEKL, per germline. Trimming cost V 0 bases and J 9 bases, with 14 bases left between them. The CDR3 bases are TGCGCCAGCAGCCAAGATACGATGGCACCCCAAGCTTTCTTT. Translating it yields CASSQDTMAPQAFF.

This chain links TRBV7-9 with TRBJ1-4; 7 nucleotides agree with TRBD1. This CDR3 spans 15 amino acids. In germline, CDR1 is SEHNR, CDR2 FQNEAQ (reference sequence). Unmatched junction bases numbered 6, after V lost 5 bases and J lost 3 bases. The CDR3 sequence: CASSKGTVSNEKLFF. The CDR3 DNA reads as TGTGCCAGCAGCAAAGGGACAGTTTCTAATGAAAAACTGTTTTTT.

The chain has TRBV6-5 and TRBJ1-5; weak D call: TRBD1 (5 bases). The CDR3 runs to 14 residues. Trimming took 6 bases from V and 4 from J, leaving 13 bases between them. CDR1 MNHEY and CDR2 SVGAGI come from the germline V gene. The CDR3 here is CASRAGGANQPQHF. The CDR3 nucleotides are TGTGCCAGCAGGGCGGGGGGAGCGAATCAGCCCCAGCATTTT.

The chain carries TRBV19 and TRBJ1-5; TRBD1 agrees at 9 bases. The CDR3 covers 15 residues. With V trimmed by 0 bases and J by 6 bases, 3 bases remained unmatched. CDR1 is LNHDA, CDR2 SQIVND, per germline (reference sequence). The CDR3 DNA is TGTGCCAGTAGTATAGATCTGGGACAGGGTCAGCCCCAGCATTTT. This sequence encodes CASSIDLGQGQPQHF.

This clone has a handful of counts. The chain is built from TRBV7-2 and TRBJ2-2; TRBD2 matches at 14 bases. The J segment lost 7 bases and the V segment lost 3 bases, leaving 4 bases of the junction unmatched. CDR3 length: 16 residues. CDR1 is SGHTA, CDR2 FQGNSA, per germline. The CDR3 nucleotides read TGTGCCAGCAGCTTGCGGGGGACTAGCGGGAGCGGGGAGCTGTTTTTT. This translates into CASSLRGTSGSGELFF.

This chain connects TRBV9 to TRBJ2-2; the D gene is possibly TRBD2 (6 bases). Germline CDR1 reads SGDLS; CDR2 reads YYNGEE. The V end was cut by 0 bases, the J end by 2 bases, with 11 bases between. This CDR3 is built from 16 residues. As DNA, the CDR3 is TGTGCCAGCAGCGTAGACGGCGGGACTAACACCGGGGAGCTGTTTTTT. It is translated as CASSVDGGTNTGELFF.

V and J are TRBV11-3 and TRBJ1-1; D unclear. V lost 5 bases, J lost 3 bases, and 16 bases lay in between. The germline gives CDR1 SGHNT, CDR2 YENEEA. This CDR3 comprises 15 residues. As DNA, the CDR3 is TGTGCCAGCAGCCATATCGGTTACCGGGACACTGAAGCTTTCTTT. It translates to CASSHIGYRDTEAFF.

This clone was counted a few times. The chain has TRBV5-5 and TRBJ2-1; D uncertain. V was trimmed by 0 bases and J by 5 bases, leaving 12 bases between them. The germline CDR1 and CDR2 sequences are SGHKS and YYEKEE (reference sequence). This CDR3 contains 15 residues. The CDR3 bases are TGTGCCAGCAGCTTGGGCACCCTAGGCAACAATGAGCAGTTCTTC. Encoded protein: CASSLGTLGNNEQFF.

The chain recombines TRBV18 with TRBJ1-4; 10 bases are a match to TRBD1. With V trimmed by 0 bases and J by 8 bases, 3 bases remained unmatched. Germline CDR1 and CDR2: KGHSH and LQKENI. The CDR3 has 15 residues. The CDR3 is CASSPPDRGEEKLFF. As DNA, the CDR3 is TGTGCCAGCTCACCACCGGACAGGGGGGAAGAAAAACTGTTTTTT.

The gene calls are TRBV7-2 and TRBJ1-5; no reliable D call. Trimming removed 2 bases from V and 3 bases from J, with 5 bases in between. Per germline, CDR1 SGHTA and CDR2 FQGNSA. This CDR3 spans 13 amino acids. The CDR3 sequence: CASSLHINQPQHF. Written as DNA, the CDR3 is TGTGCCAGCAGCTTACACATCAATCAGCCCCAGCATTTT.

The V gene is TRBV18, the J gene TRBJ2-7, with 7 bases fitting TRBD1. Per the germline V gene, CDR1 is KGHSH and CDR2 is LQKENI. V dropped 3 bases and J dropped 6; count of bases not matched to a gene: 2. This CDR3 has 12 amino acids. CDR3 nucleotides: TGTGCCAGCTCACCTAGGGGGCGCGAGCAGTACGTC. Amino acid sequence: CASSPRGREQYV.

This clone has a count of ten or more. The sample has other DNA sequences that encode this CDR3 too. This chain uses TRBV18 with TRBJ1-6; 8 nucleotides align to TRBD1. V shed 2 bases and J 10 bases; nucleotides not matched to a gene: 4. CDR3 length: 14 amino acids. CDR1 and CDR2 (germline): KGHSH, LQKENI. CDR3 loop: CASSPGQGDSPLHF. CDR3 nucleotides: TGTGCCAGCTCACCAGGACAGGGAGACTCACCCCTCCACTTT.

The V call is TRBV20-1, the J call TRBJ1-1; D gene ambiguous. Trimming took off 3 bases at V and 1 base at J, with 15 bases between the two ends. Germline-derived CDR1 and CDR2 are DFQATT and SNEGSKA (reference sequence). CDR3 length: 15 residues. The CDR3: CSASGAASSNTEAFF. As DNA, the CDR3 is TGCAGTGCTAGTGGTGCTGCGTCTTCGAACACTGAAGCTTTCTTT.

The chain carries TRBV11-3 and TRBJ2-1; 9 positions match TRBD2. From germline, CDR1 is SGHNT and CDR2 YENEEA. The V segment lost 1 base and the J segment 15 bases; nucleotides outside the gene matches: 4. The CDR3 runs to 12 residues. For the CDR3, the DNA is TGTGCCAGCAGCTTAGGCGGGAGGGCCTGGTTCTTC. Translating gives CASSLGGRAWFF.

This CDR3 is CASSGQGLGKGSPLHF. DNA for the CDR3: TGTGCCAGCAGCGGACAGGGACTCGGAAAGGGTTCACCCCTCCACTTT. The chain is built from TRBV2 and TRBJ1-6; 8 positions match TRBD1. Germline V CDR1 and CDR2: SNHLY, FYNNEI. The trim removed 6 bases at V and 9 bases at J, leaving 13 bases unmatched. There are 16 residues in the CDR3.